Shown below are 5 T cell receptor beta chains from a single sample sequenced in a study of cytomegalovirus exposure and HLA in healthy donors. The study ran its PCR with 60 Vbeta and 13 Jbeta primers. Repertoires were generated with immunoSEQ multiplex PCR, while TCRdb's copy carries only in-frame clones and drops some. The sample contains approximately 90,000 clones, 75% to 90% of which appear only once. The sample consisted of PBMCs. Receptors originate from a man aged 40-49 years in good health and CMV-seropositive.

J is TRBJ1-1 and V is TRBV28, with 12 nucleotides matching TRBD1. The CDR3 is 14 residues long. From germline, CDR1 is MDHEN and CDR2 SYDVKM. V lost 6 bases and J lost 11; bases outside the gene matches: 10. CDR3 amino acids: CASRLGQGAFGAFF. As DNA, the CDR3 is TGTGCCAGCAGACTGGGACAGGGGGCTTTCGGTGCTTTCTTT.

The chain couples TRBV6-6 to TRBJ1-2; 12 bases line up with TRBD1. The CDR3 runs 15 residues. CDR1 is MNHNY and CDR2 is SVGAGI in the germline V gene (reference sequence). V was clipped by 4 bases and J by 7 bases; unmatched bases: 7. Here the CDR3 reads CASSSAGQGASGYTF. The CDR3 DNA sequence: TGTGCCAGCAGTTCCGCGGGACAGGGGGCGTCTGGCTACACCTTC.

This clone has a handful of counts. The rearrangement joins TRBV29-1 to TRBJ2-1, with D tentatively TRBD2 (7 bases). CDR1 and CDR2 (germline): SQVTM, ANQGSEA. Trimming left V 5 bases short and J 0 bases short, with 17 bases between. CDR3 length: 16 residues. CDR3: CSVWGLAESSYNEQFF. CDR3 nucleotide sequence: TGCAGCGTTTGGGGGCTAGCGGAGAGCTCCTACAATGAGCAGTTCTTC.

The rearrangement joins TRBV7-3 to TRBJ2-3; a possible D gene is TRBD2 (6 bases). The ends were cut back, 5 bases at V and 0 bases at J, with 15 bases in the middle. Germline loops: CDR1 SGHTA, CDR2 FQGTGA. The CDR3 contains 16 residues. This CDR3 reads CASSEGLFTSTDTQYF. The CDR3 DNA is TGTGCCAGCAGCGAGGGACTTTTCACTAGCACAGATACGCAGTATTTT.

This clone was detected only a few times. The V gene is TRBV21-1, the J gene TRBJ2-5; no DNA check was done on the table's D call, TRBD2. TRBV21-1 is marked as a pseudogene. The CDR3 loop spans 16 amino acids. CDR3: CASSKVYRAGEETQYF. The CDR3 region has the DNA TGTGCCAGCAGCAAAGTGTACAGGGCGGGAGAAGAGACCCAGTACTTC.